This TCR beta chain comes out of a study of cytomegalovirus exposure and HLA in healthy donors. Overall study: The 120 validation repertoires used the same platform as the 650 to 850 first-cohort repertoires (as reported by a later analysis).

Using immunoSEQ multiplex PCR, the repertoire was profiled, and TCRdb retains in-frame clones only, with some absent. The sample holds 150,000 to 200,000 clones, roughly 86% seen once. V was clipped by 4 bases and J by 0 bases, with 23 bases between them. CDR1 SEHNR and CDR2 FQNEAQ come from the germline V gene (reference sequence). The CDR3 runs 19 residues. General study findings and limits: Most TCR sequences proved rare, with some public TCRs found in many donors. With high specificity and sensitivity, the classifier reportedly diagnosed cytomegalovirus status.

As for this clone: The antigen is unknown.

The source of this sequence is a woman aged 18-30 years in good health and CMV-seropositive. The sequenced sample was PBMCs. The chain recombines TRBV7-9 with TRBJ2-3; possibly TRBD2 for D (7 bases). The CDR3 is CASSSPLRGRAGSTDTQYF. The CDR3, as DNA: TGTGCCAGCAGCTCCCCCCTAAGGGGGAGGGCCGGGAGCACAGATACGCAGTATTTT.